One and the same sample provided the 27 T cell receptor beta chains below, sequenced in a study of blood T cell repertoires in COVID-19. Only in-frame clones appear in the TCRdb table, and some are missing; sequencing was by immunoSEQ multiplex PCR. The sample lists around 370,000 clones; roughly 91% were seen once. Input material: PBMCs or T cells enriched from blood (not recorded which). These receptors were obtained from a young woman who had recovered from COVID-19.

Regarding this clone: This sample also contains other DNA sequences that code for the same CDR3. This sequence joins TRBV6-5 and TRBJ1-1, with a possible D match to TRBD1 (6 bases). This CDR3 is built from 14 residues. Germline assignment: CDR1 MNHEY and CDR2 SVGAGI. Trimming removed 2 bases from V and 1 base from J, with 8 bases in between. CDR3 DNA sequence: TGTGCCAGCAGTTACAGGACAGAGAACACTGAAGCTTTCTTT. Translated: CASSYRTENTEAFF.

J is TRBJ1-3 and V is TRBV18; D gene uncertain. The CDR3 totals 18 residues. Trimming stripped 4 bases from V and 2 bases from J, with 21 bases between. CDR1 KGHSH and CDR2 LQKENI come from the germline V gene. The CDR3 reads CASSHPYRLGMTGNTIYF. The CDR3, as DNA: TGTGCCAGCTCACACCCTTATAGGCTCGGGATGACTGGAAACACCATATATTTT. The whole variable domain, remainder taken from reference TRBV18 and TRBJ1-3, is NAGVMQNPRHLVRRRGQEARLRCSPMKGHSHVYWYRQLPEEGLKFMVYLQKENIIDESGMPKERFSAEFPKEGPSILRIQQVVRGDSAAYFCASSHPYRLGMTGNTIYFGEGSWLTVV.

The rearrangement links TRBV27 to TRBJ1-2; TRBD1 agrees at 10 bases. The length of the CDR3 is 16 residues. From germline, CDR1 is MNHEY and CDR2 SMNVEV (reference sequence). The V segment lost 8 bases and the J segment 2 bases; nucleotides outside the gene matches: 11. This chain's CDR3 is CASSLTGTGVNYGYTF. Written as DNA, the CDR3 is TGTGCCAGCTCCTTGACGGGGACAGGGGTCAACTATGGCTACACCTTC.

The rearrangement links TRBV24-1 to TRBJ2-3, with D maybe TRBD2 (5 bases). V shed 6 bases and J shed 2 bases, with 14 bases lying between them. Per the germline V gene, CDR1 is KGHDR and CDR2 is SFDVKD. CDR3 length equals 15 residues. CDR3 sequence (DNA): TGTGCCACCAGTACCACACTAGGGAACACAGATACGCAGTATTTT. It encodes CATSTTLGNTDTQYF.

This clone came up a few times. The genes are TRBV3-1 (or the pseudogene TRBV3-2) and TRBJ1-1; the D is unclear. The CDR3 is made up of 15 amino acids. Trimming left V 2 bases short and J 0 bases short, with 10 bases between. Germline CDR1 and CDR2: LGHDT and YNNKEL (reference sequence). The CDR3 loop reads CASSQIQKMNTEAFF. In DNA, the CDR3 is TGTGCCAGCAGCCAAATACAGAAAATGAACACTGAAGCTTTCTTT.

In DNA form, the CDR3 reads TGTGCCAGCAGTTACTCGTCGGCAGGAAAACTGTTTTTT. It is translated as CASSYSSAGKLFF. V is TRBV6-5 and J is TRBJ1-4; D uncertain. V gave up 0 bases and J gave up 10 bases, with 9 bases separating them. Germline CDR1 is MNHEY and CDR2 is SVGAGI. CDR3 length: 13 residues.

This clone was counted between two and nine times. This sequence joins TRBV4-2 and TRBJ2-2; 8 bases match TRBD1. CDR1 is LGHNA and CDR2 is YNFKEQ in the germline V gene. The CDR3 sequence is 18 residues long. V shed 3 bases and J 1 base; nucleotides not matched to a gene: 10. The CDR3 DNA is TGTGCCAGCAGCCACTTCCCCCAGGGACAGGTGAACACCGGGGAGCTGTTTTTT. Translation gives CASSHFPQGQVNTGELFF.

The CDR3 DNA reads TGTGCCAGCACCTCAGAGGACAGGAACTCCTACGAGCAGTACTTC. Translating gives CASTSEDRNSYEQYF. J is TRBJ2-7 and V is TRBV9; 7 bases line up with TRBD1. With 6 bases clipped from V and 0 bases from J, the junction kept 9 bases outside the gene matches. Germline CDR1 SGDLS, CDR2 YYNGEE. The CDR3 is 15 residues long.

This chain uses TRBV6-5 with TRBJ1-5; 7 bases agree with TRBD1. V lost 0 bases and J lost 3; bases outside the gene matches: 2. Germline CDR1 reads MNHEY; CDR2 reads SVGAGI. This CDR3 has 15 amino acids. The CDR3 nucleotides read TGTGCCAGCAGTTACTCGGGACAGCTCAATCAGCCCCAGCATTTT. Protein: CASSYSGQLNQPQHF.

The rearrangement joins TRBV21-1 to TRBJ1-5; TRBD1, the D gene given by the table, was not confirmed from the DNA. TRBV21-1 is designated a pseudogene. The CDR3 consists of 16 residues. CDR3 sequence reads: CASSLPGTAGNQPQHF. The CDR3 DNA reads as TGTGCCAGCAGCTTACCCGGGACAGCGGGCAATCAGCCCCAGCATTTT.

The V gene is TRBV29-1, the J gene TRBJ2-6; D might be TRBD1 (6 bases). The CDR3 totals 15 residues. Between the trimmed V and J ends, which lost 6 bases and 1 base, there was a span of 13 bases. Germline CDR1 SQVTM, CDR2 ANQGSEA. The chain's CDR3 is CSVLGQPSGANVLTF. The CDR3 DNA reads TGCAGCGTCCTCGGACAGCCGTCTGGGGCCAACGTCCTGACTTTC.

The chain uses TRBV18 and TRBJ1-2; 8 nucleotides agree with TRBD1. Germline CDR1 is KGHSH and CDR2 is LQKENI. The CDR3 contains 13 residues. Unmatched junction bases numbered 3, after V lost 3 bases and J lost 6 bases. Here the CDR3 DNA reads TGTGCCAGCTCACCGAGCAGGGGGCATGGCTACACCTTC. Its protein is CASSPSRGHGYTF.

This rearrangement joins TRBV7-8 to TRBJ1-2; D may be TRBD1 (5 bases). V was clipped by 5 bases and J by 2 bases, with 15 bases between them. Germline CDR1 is SGHVS and CDR2 is FQNEAQ. CDR3 size: 15 residues. The DNA for the CDR3 is TGTGCCAGCAGCCCTGGGGCAGAAAGGAACTATGGCTACACCTTC. As protein: CASSPGAERNYGYTF.

The V gene is TRBV6-6, the J gene TRBJ2-5, with TRBD1 matching 9 bases. The CDR3 spans 14 residues. The V and J ends lost 6 bases and 2 bases, in that order; junction bases with no gene match: 4. Germline lookup yields CDR1 MNHNY and CDR2 SVGAGI (reference sequence). The CDR3 DNA follows: TGTGCCAGCAGCCGACAGGGGGTTCAAGAGACCCAGTACTTC. Its translation is CASSRQGVQETQYF.

The chain joins TRBV19 to TRBJ1-2, with 9 bases identical to TRBD1. The ends lost 3 bases at V and 3 bases at J; junction bases unmatched: 5. Looked up from germline, CDR1 is LNHDA and CDR2 is SQIVND (reference sequence). The CDR3 consists of 15 residues. Written as DNA, the CDR3 is TGTGCCAGTAGTATGCGGGGACAGGGCCACTATGGCTACACCTTC. Its translation: CASSMRGQGHYGYTF.

The J gene is TRBJ1-3, the V gene TRBV6-5; D is undetermined. The CDR3 length is 13 residues. Germline CDR1 reads MNHEY; CDR2 reads SVGAGI. V was clipped by 8 bases and J by 0 bases, with 8 bases between them. CDR3 in DNA: TGTGCCAGCCCCCCGGGCTCTGGAAACACCATATATTTT. It yields the protein CASPPGSGNTIYF.

Regarding this clone: The same CDR3 also results from other DNA sequences found in this sample. This chain connects TRBV7-2 to TRBJ2-7; 12 positions match TRBD2. There are 16 residues in the CDR3. V was clipped by 3 bases and J by 0 bases; unmatched bases: 3. In germline, CDR1 is SGHTA, CDR2 FQGNSA. DNA of the CDR3: TGTGCCAGCAGCTTCACTAGCGGGGGGCTCTCCTACGAGCAGTACTTC. Encoded protein: CASSFTSGGLSYEQYF.

This clone has a handful of counts. This CDR3 is also generated by other DNA sequences in the sample. The chain uses TRBV11-2 and TRBJ1-2; 8 nucleotides match TRBD1. V was pared by 5 bases and J by 1 base, with 6 bases of the junction left unmatched. The CDR3 contains 15 residues. The germline gives CDR1 SGHAT, CDR2 FQNNGV. Here the CDR3 DNA reads TGTGCCAGCAGCCCCGGACAGGGTCTTAACTATGGCTACACCTTC. It codes for CASSPGQGLNYGYTF.

This chain links TRBV19 with TRBJ1-2; D is perhaps TRBD1 (6 bases). Trimming cost V 3 bases and J 5 bases, with 10 bases left between them. Germline V gene lookup returns CDR1 LNHDA and CDR2 SQIVND (reference sequence). The length of the CDR3 is 13 residues. CDR3: CASSIADRYGYTF. CDR3 DNA: TGTGCCAGTAGTATCGCCGACAGGTATGGCTACACCTTC.

This chain connects TRBV10-3 to TRBJ2-3; weak D call: TRBD2 (5 bases). This CDR3 has 14 amino acids. Germline V gene lookup returns CDR1 ENHRY and CDR2 SYGVKD. V was shortened by 3 bases and J by 2 bases, with 9 bases between the two germline ends. The CDR3 loop reads CAISDRTVTDTQYF. CDR3 DNA: TGTGCCATCAGTGACAGGACTGTCACAGATACGCAGTATTTT.

This clone was observed a single time. The chain joins TRBV24-1 to TRBJ2-3; D call uncertain. The CDR3 loop spans 16 amino acids. Germline CDR1 is KGHDR and CDR2 is SFDVKD. Trimming cost V 4 bases and J 0 bases, with 13 bases left between them. Written as DNA, the CDR3 is TGTGCCACCAGTGACCTCTCTTCCTCTAGCACAGATACGCAGTATTTT. Translated, it gives CATSDLSSSSTDTQYF.

The rearrangement links TRBV5-1 to TRBJ2-7, with D perhaps matching TRBD2 (7 bases). V lost 0 bases and J 1 base, leaving 14 bases between the germline ends. The length of the CDR3 is 16 residues. The V gene's germline CDR1 is SGHRS and CDR2 YFSETQ. CDR3 sequence (DNA): TGCGCCAGCAGCTTGGCCGCGGGGGCGGCGTCCTACGAGCAGTACTTC. Translating it yields CASSLAAGAASYEQYF.

The gene calls are TRBV19 and TRBJ1-5; D is unresolved. The CDR3 runs to 15 residues. Germline V gives CDR1 LNHDA, CDR2 SQIVND (reference sequence). V lost 3 bases, J lost 0 bases, and 9 bases lay in between. The CDR3 nucleotides read TGTGCCAGTAGTATTGTCTTTTATAGCAATCAGCCCCAGCATTTT. Protein sequence: CASSIVFYSNQPQHF.

The CDR3, as DNA: TGTGCCAGCAGTTCCTGGACAGGCACACCCCTCCACTTT. This translates into CASSSWTGTPLHF. This sequence joins TRBV27 and TRBJ1-6, with 7 nucleotides matching TRBD1. Germline assignment: CDR1 MNHEY and CDR2 SMNVEV (reference sequence). CDR3 length equals 13 residues. V was clipped by 4 bases and J by 11 bases; unmatched bases: 5.

The rearrangement links TRBV28 to TRBJ1-5, with unresolved D. CDR1 and CDR2 (germline): MDHEN, SYDVKM. This CDR3 is 16 amino acids long. With 1 base removed from V and 0 bases from J, the gap between germline ends came to 10 bases. In DNA form, the CDR3 reads TGTGCCAGCAGTTTATCGGTGTTTCTTAGCAATCAGCCCCAGCATTTT. Translating it yields CASSLSVFLSNQPQHF.

The V and J genes are TRBV7-3 and TRBJ2-7; unclear D gene. V dropped 6 bases and J dropped 1 base, with 4 bases sitting between them. CDR1 SGHTA and CDR2 FQGTGA come from the germline V gene. This CDR3 comprises 11 residues. CDR3 protein: CASSKSYEQYF. The CDR3 nucleotides are TGTGCCAGCAGTAAATCCTACGAGCAGTACTTC.

The chain joins TRBV2 to TRBJ1-2, with no clear D. With 4 bases removed from V and 2 bases from J, the gap between germline ends came to 11 bases. The CDR3 has 14 residues. The V gene's germline CDR1 is SNHLY and CDR2 FYNNEI. CDR3: CASSAGGNNYGYTF. The CDR3 nucleotides are TGTGCCAGCAGTGCGGGAGGGAACAACTATGGCTACACCTTC.